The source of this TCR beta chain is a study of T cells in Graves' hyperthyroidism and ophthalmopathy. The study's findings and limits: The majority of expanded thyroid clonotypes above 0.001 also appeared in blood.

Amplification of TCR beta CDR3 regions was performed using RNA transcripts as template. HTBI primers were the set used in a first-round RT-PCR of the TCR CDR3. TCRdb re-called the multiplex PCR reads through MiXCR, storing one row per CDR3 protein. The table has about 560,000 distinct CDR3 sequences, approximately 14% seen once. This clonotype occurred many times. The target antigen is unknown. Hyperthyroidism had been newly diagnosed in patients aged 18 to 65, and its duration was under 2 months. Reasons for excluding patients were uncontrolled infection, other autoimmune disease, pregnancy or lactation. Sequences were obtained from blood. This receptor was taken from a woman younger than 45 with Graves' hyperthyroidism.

CDR3 in DNA: TGTGCCAGCAGTTTTATCCGCGGGAGGGCCTACAATGAGCAGTTCTTC. Protein product: CASSFIRGRAYNEQFF. The J gene is TRBJ2-1, the V gene TRBV28; 9 bases fit TRBD2. The CDR3 runs to 16 residues. The V gene end was trimmed by 3 bases and the J gene end by 2 bases; junction bases not matched to a gene: 5. The germline gives CDR1 MDHEN, CDR2 SYDVKM.